These T cell receptor beta chains were read from a single sample in a study of blood T cell repertoires in COVID-19. Sequenced by immunoSEQ multiplex PCR; TCRdb stores in-frame clones only, minus some. The sample lists roughly 260,000 clones, 86% occurring once. The source material was PBMCs or T cells enriched from blood (not recorded which). The receptors were sampled from a woman under 30 who had recovered from COVID-19. CDR3s include the opening cysteine and the closing phenylalanine or tryptophan. Fields, in order: CDR3 protein, CDR3 DNA, clone size, J gene, D gene, V gene. A D gene is named only where the DNA matches it firmly. Only part of the rows carry a size: once, few, many, or a class if the clone is expanded.

CDR3: CASRDRGDYGYTF; DNA: TGTGCCAGCAGGGACAGGGGTGACTATGGCTACACCTTC; size: NA; J: TRBJ1-2; D: TRBD1; V: TRBV12-3/TRBV12-4
CDR3: CASSRRIGEKLFF; DNA: TGCGCCAGCAGCCGCAGGATAGGTGAAAAACTGTTTTTT; size: NA; J: TRBJ1-4; D: NA; V: TRBV5-1
CDR3: CASSWAMNTEAFF; DNA: TGTGCCAGCAGTTGGGCCATGAACACTGAAGCTTTCTTT; size: NA; J: TRBJ1-1; D: NA; V: TRBV28
CDR3: CASSQYRGWNTEAFF; DNA: TGCGCCAGCAGCCAATACAGGGGATGGAACACTGAAGCTTTCTTT; size: NA; J: TRBJ1-1; D: TRBD1; V: TRBV5-1
CDR3: CASAGDSGGDTQYF; DNA: TGTGCCAGCGCGGGGGATTCGGGGGGAGATACGCAGTATTTT; size: NA; J: TRBJ2-3; D: TRBD2; V: TRBV19
CDR3: CAWRTGGRGYGYTF; DNA: TGTGCCTGGAGAACGGGGGGGCGCGGATATGGCTACACCTTC; size: NA; J: TRBJ1-2; D: NA; V: TRBV30
CDR3: CASSLRTGAFNYGYTF; DNA: TGTGCCAGCAGCCTCCGGACAGGGGCCTTTAACTATGGCTACACCTTC; size: NA; J: TRBJ1-2; D: TRBD1; V: TRBV5-6
CDR3: CASSLQRSYEQYF; DNA: TGTGCCAGCAGTTTGCAGAGGAGCTACGAGCAGTACTTC; size: NA; J: TRBJ2-7; D: NA; V: TRBV28
CDR3: CASSPKAGGWTEAFF; DNA: TGTGCCAGCAGCCCGAAGGCTGGGGGCTGGACTGAAGCTTTCTTT; size: NA; J: TRBJ1-1; D: NA; V: TRBV7-9
CDR3: CASRGGGSNQPQHF; DNA: TGTGCCAGCAGAGGGGGGGGTAGCAATCAGCCCCAGCATTTT; size: NA; J: TRBJ1-5; D: NA; V: TRBV6-5
CDR3: CATRETGLADGDEQFF; DNA: TGTGCGACAAGAGAGACGGGACTAGCGGACGGCGATGAGCAGTTCTTC; size: NA; J: TRBJ2-1; D: TRBD2; V: TRBV5-4
CDR3: CASSRQGNAGANVLTF; DNA: TGTGCCAGTAGTCGACAGGGGAACGCTGGGGCCAACGTCCTGACTTTC; size: NA; J: TRBJ2-6; D: TRBD1; V: TRBV19
CDR3: CASSLRGFNYGYTF; DNA: TGTGCCAGCAGCCTTCGGGGGTTCAACTATGGCTACACCTTC; size: NA; J: TRBJ1-2; D: NA; V: TRBV27
CDR3: CASTILGTGASYEQYF; DNA: TGTGCCAGCACTATATTGGGGACAGGGGCCTCCTACGAGCAGTACTTC; size: NA; J: TRBJ2-7; D: TRBD1; V: TRBV7-8
CDR3: CASSFHQGEWSNYGYTF; DNA: TGTGCCAGCAGCTTCCACCAGGGGGAATGGTCTAACTATGGCTACACCTTC; size: once; J: TRBJ1-2; D: TRBD1; V: TRBV4-2
CDR3: CATAVTSGSLDEQFF; DNA: TGTGCCACCGCGGTGACTAGCGGGAGTCTTGATGAGCAGTTCTTC; size: NA; J: TRBJ2-1; D: TRBD2; V: TRBV24-1
CDR3: CASSPGTRGPYEQYF; DNA: TGTGCCAGCAGCCCCGGGACTAGAGGGCCCTACGAGCAGTACTTC; size: NA; J: TRBJ2-7; D: TRBD2; V: TRBV7-2
CDR3: CASSHRGRLVWANVLTF; DNA: TGCGCCAGCAGTCACAGGGGGCGATTAGTCTGGGCCAACGTCCTGACTTTC; size: once; J: TRBJ2-6; D: TRBD1; V: TRBV23-1
CDR3: CSVEGEAQYF; DNA: TGCAGCGTTGAAGGAGAGGCCCAGTACTTC; size: NA; J: TRBJ2-5; D: NA; V: TRBV29-1
CDR3: CASSSSGSPRYEQYF; DNA: TGTGCCAGCAGCTCTAGCGGGAGCCCTAGGTACGAGCAGTACTTC; size: NA; J: TRBJ2-7; D: TRBD2; V: TRBV5-4
CDR3: CASSLGSGVGNEQFF; DNA: TGTGCCAGCAGTTTAGGGTCAGGGGTCGGCAATGAGCAGTTCTTC; size: few; J: TRBJ2-1; D: NA; V: TRBV27
CDR3: CASSYDYRGNQPQHF; DNA: TGTGCCAGCAGTTACGACTACAGGGGCAACCAGCCCCAGCATTTT; size: few; J: TRBJ1-5; D: TRBD1; V: TRBV6-2/TRBV6-3
CDR3: CASSPLDRGTEAFF; DNA: TGTGCCAGCTCACCACTTGACAGGGGCACTGAAGCTTTCTTT; size: NA; J: TRBJ1-1; D: TRBD1; V: TRBV18
CDR3: CAIRQSHGVGSGSEQYF; DNA: TGTGCCATCAGGCAATCCCACGGGGTCGGATCGGGGAGCGAGCAGTACTTC; size: NA; J: TRBJ2-7; D: NA; V: TRBV10-3
CDR3: CSVEDRGYLMFDGTEAFF; DNA: TGCAGCGTTGAAGATCGAGGGTATCTTATGTTCGACGGGACTGAAGCTTTCTTT; size: NA; J: TRBJ1-1; D: NA; V: TRBV29-1
CDR3: CASSFQRGGANYGYTF; DNA: TGTGCCAGCAGTTTCCAGAGGGGGGGAGCTAACTATGGCTACACCTTC; size: once; J: TRBJ1-2; D: NA; V: TRBV28
CDR3: CASSPGGAGEQYF; DNA: TGTGCCAGCAGCCCTGGGGGGGCGGGGGAGCAGTACTTC; size: NA; J: TRBJ2-7; D: NA; V: TRBV28
CDR3: CASSRGLAGVDEQFF; DNA: TGTGCCAGCAGTCGGGGACTAGCGGGAGTGGATGAGCAGTTCTTC; size: NA; J: TRBJ2-1; D: TRBD2; V: TRBV7-3
CDR3: CASSLVGQGETQYF; DNA: TGTGCCAGCAGCTTGGTGGGACAGGGAGAGACCCAGTACTTC; size: few; J: TRBJ2-5; D: TRBD1; V: TRBV5-4
CDR3: CAWSGDTGTTSTDTQYF; DNA: TGTGCCTGGAGTGGAGATACCGGGACTACTAGCACAGATACGCAGTATTTT; size: NA; J: TRBJ2-3; D: TRBD2; V: TRBV30
CDR3: CASSLIPGGNGYTF; DNA: TGCGCCAGCAGCCTCATCCCAGGGGGAAATGGCTACACCTTC; size: few; J: TRBJ1-2; D: TRBD1; V: TRBV4-1
CDR3: CASKGRVAGYNEQFF; DNA: TGTGCCAGTAAAGGGAGGGTTGCCGGGTACAATGAGCAGTTCTTC; size: NA; J: TRBJ2-1; D: TRBD2; V: TRBV3-1/TRBV3-2
CDR3: CASSRQVINTEAFF; DNA: TGTGCCAGCAGTCGACAGGTGATTAACACTGAAGCTTTCTTT; size: NA; J: TRBJ1-1; D: NA; V: TRBV6-2/TRBV6-3
CDR3: CASSMGGLGLAENRWNYEQYF; DNA: TGTGCCAGTAGTATGGGGGGGCTAGGACTAGCGGAGAATAGATGGAACTACGAGCAGTACTTC; size: NA; J: TRBJ2-7; D: TRBD2; V: TRBV19
CDR3: CASSLGPGRDTEAFF; DNA: TGTGCCAGCAGCTTAGGTCCAGGGAGGGACACTGAAGCTTTCTTT; size: NA; J: TRBJ1-1; D: NA; V: TRBV11-3
CDR3: CASSSRGQGFSPLHF; DNA: TGTGCCAGCAGCTCCCGTGGACAGGGGTTTTCACCCCTCCACTTT; size: NA; J: TRBJ1-6; D: TRBD1; V: TRBV7-9
CDR3: CASSLWGVETQYF; DNA: TGTGCCAGCAGCTTATGGGGGGTAGAGACCCAGTACTTC; size: NA; J: TRBJ2-5; D: NA; V: TRBV11-2
CDR3: CASSLSSRASYEQYF; DNA: TGTGCCAGCAGCTTATCTTCCAGGGCAAGTTACGAGCAGTACTTC; size: few; J: TRBJ2-7; D: NA; V: TRBV7-2
CDR3: CASSLYPGLRNEQFF; DNA: TGTGCCAGCAGCTTGTATCCGGGTCTCCGGAATGAGCAGTTCTTC; size: NA; J: TRBJ2-1; D: NA; V: TRBV5-5
CDR3: CAWSPRGTGHEKLFF; DNA: TGTGCCTGGAGTCCAAGGGGGACAGGGCACGAAAAACTGTTTTTT; size: NA; J: TRBJ1-4; D: TRBD1; V: TRBV30
CDR3: CASSLGGLAGSRETQYF; DNA: TGTGCCAGCAGTTTAGGGGGACTAGCGGGATCCCGGGAGACCCAGTACTTC; size: NA; J: TRBJ2-5; D: TRBD2; V: TRBV28
CDR3: CASSQDAGAEEQFF; DNA: TGTGCCAGCAGCCAAGATGCAGGGGCTGAGGAGCAGTTCTTC; size: NA; J: TRBJ2-1; D: NA; V: TRBV3-1/TRBV3-2
CDR3: CASSLEGRDAYTDTQYF; DNA: TGCGCCAGCAGCTTGGAGGGGCGGGACGCCTACACAGATACGCAGTATTTT; size: NA; J: TRBJ2-3; D: NA; V: TRBV5-1
CDR3: CASSPGHGYGYTF; DNA: TGTGCCAGCAGCCCCGGACATGGCTATGGCTACACCTTC; size: few; J: TRBJ1-2; D: NA; V: TRBV3-1/TRBV3-2
CDR3: CAWRDRDNSPLHF; DNA: TGTGCCTGGAGGGACAGGGATAATTCACCCCTCCACTTT; size: NA; J: TRBJ1-6; D: TRBD1; V: TRBV30
CDR3: CASSPRTGVDEQYF; DNA: TGTGCCAGCAGCCCTCGGACAGGGGTGGACGAGCAGTACTTC; size: NA; J: TRBJ2-7; D: TRBD1; V: TRBV7-9
CDR3: CSASRAGGGTDTQYF; DNA: TGCAGTGCTAGTCGGGCGGGAGGGGGCACAGATACGCAGTATTTT; size: NA; J: TRBJ2-3; D: TRBD2; V: TRBV20-1
CDR3: CASTDGGTSNNEQFF; DNA: TGCGCCAGCACCGATGGGGGGACTAGCAACAATGAGCAGTTCTTC; size: NA; J: TRBJ2-1; D: TRBD2; V: TRBV5-1
CDR3: CASSLDIGNTEAFF; DNA: TGTGCCAGCAGCCTGGACATCGGGAACACTGAAGCTTTCTTT; size: NA; J: TRBJ1-1; D: NA; V: TRBV7-8
CDR3: CASGFSGLGPSGIEAFF; DNA: TGTGCTAGTGGTTTCAGTGGCCTGGGGCCGAGCGGGATTGAAGCTTTCTTT; size: NA; J: TRBJ1-1; D: NA; V: TRBV12-5
CDR3: CATSREGQGYEQYF; DNA: TGTGCCACCAGCAGAGAGGGACAGGGCTACGAGCAGTACTTC; size: NA; J: TRBJ2-7; D: TRBD1; V: TRBV15
CDR3: CASSAGDNTEAFF; DNA: TGTGCCAGCAGTGCGGGGGATAACACTGAAGCTTTCTTT; size: NA; J: TRBJ1-1; D: NA; V: TRBV25-1
CDR3: CASSLWRGLETEAFF; DNA: TGTGCCAGCAGTTTATGGCGGGGACTGGAAACTGAAGCTTTCTTT; size: once; J: TRBJ1-1; D: NA; V: TRBV27
CDR3: CASSLGTGGGNEQFF; DNA: TGTGCCAGCAGCCTCGGGACAGGGGGCGGGAATGAGCAGTTCTTC; size: NA; J: TRBJ2-1; D: TRBD1; V: TRBV28
CDR3: CASSSEGSGAYNEQFF; DNA: TGCGCCAGCAGCTCGGAGGGTAGCGGGGCCTACAATGAGCAGTTCTTC; size: NA; J: TRBJ2-1; D: TRBD2; V: TRBV5-1
CDR3: CASSLTYSRNSPLHF; DNA: TGTGCCAGCAGTTTAACGTACAGTCGTAATTCACCCCTCCACTTT; size: NA; J: TRBJ1-6; D: NA; V: TRBV28
CDR3: CASRARIYEQYF; DNA: TGTGCCAGCAGGGCCCGTATCTACGAGCAGTACTTC; size: NA; J: TRBJ2-7; D: NA; V: TRBV28
CDR3: CASSLKGQGAREQYF; DNA: TGTGCCAGCAGCCTAAAGGGACAGGGGGCGCGGGAGCAGTACTTC; size: NA; J: TRBJ2-7; D: TRBD1; V: TRBV3-1/TRBV3-2
CDR3: CASSQVAQETQYF; DNA: TGCGCCAGCAGCCAAGTGGCCCAAGAGACCCAGTACTTC; size: once; J: TRBJ2-5; D: NA; V: TRBV4-3